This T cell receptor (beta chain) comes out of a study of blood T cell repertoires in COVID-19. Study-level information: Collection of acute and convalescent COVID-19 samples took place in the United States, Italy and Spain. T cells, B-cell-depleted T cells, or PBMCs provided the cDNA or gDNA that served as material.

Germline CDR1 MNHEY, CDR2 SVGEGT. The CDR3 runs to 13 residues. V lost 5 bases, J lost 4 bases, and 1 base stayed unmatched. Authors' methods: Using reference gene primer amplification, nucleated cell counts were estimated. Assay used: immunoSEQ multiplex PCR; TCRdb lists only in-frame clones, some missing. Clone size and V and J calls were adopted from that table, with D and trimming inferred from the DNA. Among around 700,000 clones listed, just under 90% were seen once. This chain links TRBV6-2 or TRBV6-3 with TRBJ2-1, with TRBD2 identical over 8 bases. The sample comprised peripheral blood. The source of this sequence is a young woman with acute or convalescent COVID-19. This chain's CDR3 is CASSTSGYNEQFF. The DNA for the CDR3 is TGTGCCAGCAGTACTAGCGGATACAATGAGCAGTTCTTC.